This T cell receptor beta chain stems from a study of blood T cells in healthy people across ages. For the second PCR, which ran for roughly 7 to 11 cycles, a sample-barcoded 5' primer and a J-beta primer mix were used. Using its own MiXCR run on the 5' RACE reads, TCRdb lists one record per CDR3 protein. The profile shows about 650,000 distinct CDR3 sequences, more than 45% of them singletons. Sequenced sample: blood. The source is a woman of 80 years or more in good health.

In nucleotides, the CDR3 is TGTGCCAGCAAGGGGCCCACCTACGAGCAGTACTTC. Translating gives CASKGPTYEQYF. The chain has TRBV6-6 and TRBJ2-7, with D possibly TRBD1 on 5 matching bases. The CDR3 is 12 amino acids. The V and J ends lost 7 bases and 2 bases respectively, with 9 bases between them. In germline, CDR1 is MNHNY, CDR2 SVGAGI (reference sequence).